One and the same sample provided the 10 T cell receptor beta chains below, sequenced in a study of glioma-infiltrating T cells after dendritic cell vaccination. Repertoires were generated with immunoSEQ multiplex PCR, while TCRdb's copy carries only in-frame clones and drops some. The sample shows over 80,000 clones, roughly 89% of them seen only once. The sample was blood, taken before dendritic cell vaccination. All receptors come from a human donor with glioblastoma.

The table lists this clone with a count of one. V and J are TRBV10-1 and TRBJ2-4, with no clear D. Trimming cost V 3 bases and J 0 bases, with 3 bases left between them. Germline loops: CDR1 WNHNN, CDR2 SYGVQD (reference sequence). The CDR3 covers 13 residues. This chain's CDR3 is CASSELAKNIQYF. The CDR3 DNA is TGCGCCAGCAGTGAACTAGCCAAAAACATTCAGTACTTC.

The chain couples TRBV7-2 to TRBJ1-1; TRBD1 matches 9 bases. Germline values: CDR1 SGHTA, CDR2 FQGNSA. The V gene end was trimmed by 9 bases and the J gene end by 3 bases; junction bases not matched to a gene: 8. This CDR3 is 14 amino acids long. CDR3 sequence reads: CASLQGAVDTEAFF. As DNA, the CDR3 is TGTGCCAGTTTACAGGGGGCGGTGGACACTGAAGCTTTCTTT.

The chain joins TRBV5-1 to TRBJ2-3; 9 bases are a match to TRBD2. The junction had 4 bases not matched to a gene; V was cut back by 1 base and J by 4 bases. The CDR3 sequence is 15 residues long. CDR1 and CDR2 (germline): SGHRS, YFSETQ. This CDR3 reads CASSLSSGDSDTQYF. The CDR3 nucleotides read TGCGCCAGCAGCTTGTCTAGCGGGGACTCAGATACGCAGTATTTT.

The chain recombines TRBV5-4 with TRBJ1-2, with D perhaps matching TRBD1 (5 bases). Germline V lookup: CDR1 SGHNT, CDR2 YYREEE (reference sequence). The CDR3 runs 13 residues. Trimming left V 2 bases short and J 2 bases short, with 7 bases between. In nucleotides, the CDR3 is TGTGCCAGCAGCTTTCGGGGGAACTATGGCTACACCTTC. Its protein product is CASSFRGNYGYTF.

The chain recombines TRBV5-1 with TRBJ1-2, with 7 positions matching TRBD1. V lost 4 bases to trimming and J lost 3 bases; unmatched junction nucleotides: 9. The CDR3 is 15 residues long. Per the germline V gene, CDR1 is SGHRS and CDR2 is YFSETQ. The DNA of the CDR3 is TGCGCCAGCAGCCCCTCCCAGGGGGGATACTATGGCTACACCTTC. The encoded protein is CASSPSQGGYYGYTF.

This chain links TRBV19 with TRBJ1-1, with 7 positions matching TRBD1. Germline V CDR1 and CDR2: LNHDA, SQIVND (reference sequence). This CDR3 contains 16 residues. Trimming took 7 bases from V and 1 from J; bases not matched to a gene: 12. For the CDR3, the DNA is TGTGCCAGTACCAGAACCCCGACAGGGAGGAACACTGAAGCTTTCTTT. This translates into CASTRTPTGRNTEAFF. Looking up the rest from reference TRBV19 and TRBJ1-1 gives the full variable domain: DGGITQSPKYLFRKEGQNVTLSCEQNLNHDAMYWYRQDPGQGLRLIYYSQIVNDFQKGDIAEGYSVSREKKESFPLTVTSAQKNPTAFYLCASTRTPTGRNTEAFFGQGTRLTVV.

The sample holds a few counts of this clone. CDR3 loop: CATSTRTGGGTEAFF. CDR3 bases: TGTGCCACCAGCACTAGGACAGGGGGTGGCACTGAAGCTTTCTTT. This chain links TRBV15 with TRBJ1-1; 10 bases map to TRBD1. Germline V lookup: CDR1 LNHNV, CDR2 YYDKDF (reference sequence). This CDR3 has 15 residues. J gave up 4 bases and V 4 bases, and 6 bases lay outside the gene matches. Complete variable domain (other parts from reference TRBV15 and TRBJ1-1): DAMVIQNPRYQVTQFGKPVTLSCSQTLNHNVMYWYQQKSSQAPKLLFHYYDKDFNNEADTPDNFQSRRPNTSFCFLDIRSPGLGDTAMYLCATSTRTGGGTEAFFGQGTRLTVV.

The chain combines TRBV29-1 with TRBJ2-3, with TRBD1 identical over 9 bases. This CDR3 spans 18 amino acids. Germline V gene sequence: CDR1 SQVTM, CDR2 ANQGSEA. The J segment lost 1 base and the V segment lost 3 bases, leaving 14 bases of the junction unmatched. For the CDR3, the DNA is TGCAGCGTTGACCCGGGACAGGGAACCGGGAGAGGCACAGATACGCAGTATTTT. This sequence encodes CSVDPGQGTGRGTDTQYF.

The chain employs TRBV11-1 and TRBJ2-5, with D unclear. V lost 6 bases, J lost 2 bases, and 10 bases lay in between. Germline V gene data show CDR1 as SGHAT and CDR2 as FQDESV (reference sequence). The length of the CDR3 is 13 residues. The CDR3 region has the DNA TGTGCCAGCAGTCTAGTGGCGCAAGAGACCCAGTACTTC. Its protein product is CASSLVAQETQYF. The entire variable domain, with the rest obtained from reference TRBV11-1 and TRBJ2-5, is as follows: EAEVAQSPRYKITEKSQAVAFWCDPISGHATLYWYRQILGQGPELLVQFQDESVVDDSQLPKDRFSAERLKGVDSTLKIQPAELGDSAMYLCASSLVAQETQYFGPGTRLLVL.

The gene calls are TRBV4-1 and TRBJ1-1; D gene unclear. Germline V gene lookup returns CDR1 MGHRA and CDR2 YSYEKL. This CDR3 region has 12 residues. V was pared by 1 base and J by 10 bases, with 10 bases between. The CDR3: CASSQGERLAFF. The CDR3 DNA is TGCGCCAGCAGCCAAGGAGAGAGGTTAGCTTTCTTT.